This T cell receptor (beta chain) appears in the sequencing data of a study of cytomegalovirus exposure and HLA in healthy donors. This clone came up a few times. Primers included in the PCR were 60 Vbeta and 13 Jbeta primers. The protocol was immunoSEQ multiplex PCR, while the TCRdb copy is restricted to in-frame clones and leaves out a portion. The sample includes about 140,000 clones, approximately 82% of them seen just once. This CDR3 spans 14 amino acids. V dropped 2 bases and J dropped 9; count of bases not matched to a gene: 5. Germline CDR1 SQVTM, CDR2 ANQGSEA. The chain couples TRBV29-1 to TRBJ2-1; TRBD2 aligns across 12 bases. This sequence originates from a man aged 25-45 years in good health and CMV-seropositive. The sample consisted of PBMCs. The DNA of the CDR3 is TGCAGCGTTGAACTAGCGGGAGGGGTTAGTGAGCAGTTCTTC. Encoded protein: CSVELAGGVSEQFF.